Sequencing of this T cell receptor (beta chain) was carried out in a study of blood T cell repertoires in COVID-19. As processed by the authors: Reference gene primers were amplified, and this amplification served to estimate nucleated cell counts. Measured with immunoSEQ multiplex PCR; TCRdb has only the in-frame clones, and not every one. V, J and clone size derive from that table, while D and trimming were established from the DNA sequence. The data contain about 44,000 clones, about 88% of them singletons. Germline CDR1 and CDR2: SQVTM and ANQGSEA. Trimming shortened V by 3 bases and J by 0 bases, and 9 bases separated the two germline ends. This CDR3 spans 14 amino acids.

The clonotype comes from a man aged 65 to 85 with active COVID-19. V and J are TRBV29-1 and TRBJ1-3; D remains unclear. Source material: peripheral blood. CDR3 amino acids: CSVEARGSGNTIYF. DNA of the CDR3: TGCAGCGTTGAGGCTCGCGGCTCTGGAAACACCATATATTTT.